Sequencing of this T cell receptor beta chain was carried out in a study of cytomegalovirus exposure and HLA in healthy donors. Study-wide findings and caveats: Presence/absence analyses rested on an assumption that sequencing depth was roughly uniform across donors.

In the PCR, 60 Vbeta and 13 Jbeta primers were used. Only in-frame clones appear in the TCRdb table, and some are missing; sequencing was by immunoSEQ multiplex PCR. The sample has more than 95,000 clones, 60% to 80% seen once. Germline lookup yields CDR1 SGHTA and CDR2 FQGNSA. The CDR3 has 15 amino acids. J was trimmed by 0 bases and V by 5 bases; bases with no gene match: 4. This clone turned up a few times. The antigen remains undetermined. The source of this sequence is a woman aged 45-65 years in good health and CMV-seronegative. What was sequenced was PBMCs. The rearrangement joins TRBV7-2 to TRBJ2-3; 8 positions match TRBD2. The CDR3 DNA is TGTGCCAGCAGCATCTCTAGCGGGAGCACAGATACGCAGTATTTT. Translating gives CASSISSGSTDTQYF.